This T cell receptor (beta chain) came from a study of CD39 and CD103 CD8 tumor-infiltrating T cells. V lost 4 bases and J lost 11, with 15 bases in between. The CDR3 is 12 amino acids. In germline, CDR1 is SGHAT, CDR2 FQNNGV. Some clones are missing from TCRdb's copy, which holds only in-frame ones; the method was immunoSEQ multiplex PCR. The sample lists over a thousand clones, approximately 80% occurring once. The clonotype originates from a human donor with head and neck squamous cell carcinoma. The chain is built from TRBV11-2 and TRBJ2-7, with D tentatively TRBD1 or TRBD2 (5 bases each). Sequencing was performed on CD8+ T cells sorted from blood. Subset defined: total memory CD8 T cells (CD45RA-CCR7+/-) from blood or uninvolved lymph node. Written as DNA, the CDR3 is TGTGCCAGCAGCTCGATCGGGGACCAGGAGTACTTC. It specifies CASSSIGDQEYF.